Listed below are T cell receptor beta chains from one sample, sequenced in a study of T cell changes during pregnancy in multiple sclerosis. Measured with immunoSEQ multiplex PCR; TCRdb has only the in-frame clones, and not every one. Here the sample spans about 89,000 clones, 90% to 95% being singletons. The sample here was peripheral blood, taken after pregnancy. These receptors were taken from a female donor in good health, enrolled as a control in a pregnancy study. Each CDR3 is given with its conserved first and last residue. Each record gives: V gene, J gene, CDR3 protein.

TRBV30	TRBJ2-7	CAWSGVAGGPSYEQYF
TRBV5-6	TRBJ1-1	CASSSEIRVRTEAFF
TRBV7-9	TRBJ2-7	CASTPSGSSYEQYF
TRBV2	TRBJ2-5	CASALGRALGETQYF
TRBV6-5	TRBJ1-6	CASSLGVNSPLHF
TRBV5-1	TRBJ1-2	CASSADRAYNGYTF
TRBV5-6	TRBJ2-7	CASRYRGGSYEQYF
TRBV30	TRBJ1-3	CARHQGYGNTIYF
TRBV4-2	TRBJ2-3	CASSQDKYGRGADTQYF
TRBV5-1	TRBJ1-5	CASSRGGIDQPQHF
TRBV4-1	TRBJ2-7	CASSPPYRGGLSEQYF
TRBV21-1	TRBJ2-1	CASIPGQGVSEQFF
TRBV9	TRBJ2-1	CASSAGQGNEQFF
TRBV6-5	TRBJ2-7	CASTLTGTDSYEQYF
TRBV9	TRBJ2-4	CASSPRPGGRNGNIQYF
TRBV5-1	TRBJ2-5	CASSSGLAGETQYF
TRBV7-9	TRBJ2-1	CASSPPGARSPEQFF
TRBV7-9	TRBJ1-2	CASSLGAGQENGYTF
TRBV27	TRBJ2-3	CATAANQGPRTDTQYF
TRBV2	TRBJ2-2	CASSDSRGPGGELFF
TRBV5-1	TRBJ2-7	CASSSVAGGKDEQYF
TRBV29-1	TRBJ1-2	CSVEDRWDQGYTF
TRBV13	TRBJ2-7	CASSSPGWAYEQYF
TRBV6-5	TRBJ2-7	CASSKTSDSTYEQYF
TRBV7-3	TRBJ2-1	CASSLIGEGYEQFF
TRBV7-7	TRBJ1-2	CASSLGAGNGYTF
TRBV9	TRBJ2-1	CASSVEVGLAGFNEQFF
TRBV18	TRBJ1-1	CASSLHRDADTEAFF
TRBV5-1	TRBJ2-3	CASSYRTDGREHTQYF
TRBV19	TRBJ2-1	CASSFPGQGPWEQFF
TRBV19	TRBJ2-1	CASTLGLAGYNEQFF
TRBV30	TRBJ1-3	CAWSSSGNTIYF
TRBV19	TRBJ1-1	CASSKRTGVGIGTEAFF
TRBV7-6	TRBJ2-1	CASSLDGRSYNEQFF
TRBV7-3	TRBJ1-2	CASSLIAGANYGYTF
TRBV27	TRBJ2-3	CASSWASGTDTQYF
TRBV4-1	TRBJ2-2	CASSRDKPLQGAYSGELFF
TRBV7-6	TRBJ1-1	CASSPEARANTEAFF
TRBV5-6	TRBJ2-2	CASSLTRGPNTGELFF
TRBV5-1	TRBJ1-1	CASRQGSNTEAFF
TRBV7-8	TRBJ2-1	CASSLVTSGTGNEQFF
TRBV27	TRBJ1-2	CASSLSGDRGNYGYTF
TRBV7-9	TRBJ2-7	CASSLDLTGGSEQYF
TRBV19	TRBJ1-5	CASSRNRQGSNQPQHF
TRBV9	TRBJ2-1	CASSPRLAAYNEQFF